This is a list of T cell receptor beta chains from one sample in a study of blood T cell repertoires in COVID-19. Profiled with immunoSEQ multiplex PCR; TCRdb holds only in-frame clones, not every one. The sample lists roughly 410,000 clones, about 89% occurring once. The sample taken for sequencing was peripheral blood. All receptors come from a woman aged 55-70 years with COVID-19, enrolled during active disease. CDR3s leave out the opening cysteine and the closing phenylalanine or tryptophan.

V	J	length	CDR3
TRBV29-1	TRBJ1-2	10	SASDGVVGYT
TRBV5-4	TRBJ1-1	12	ASSFGSLNTEAF
TRBV6-5	TRBJ2-7	14	ASSYSGTGSSYEQY
TRBV5-4	TRBJ1-1	11	ASSVGTETEAF
TRBV6-6	TRBJ2-7	9	ASSNNYEQY
TRBV3-1/TRBV3-2	TRBJ1-2	12	ASSPSGGDYGYT
TRBV9	TRBJ1-1	12	ASSPQGRNTEAF
TRBV27	TRBJ1-5	13	ASGTGWYSNQPQH
TRBV2	TRBJ1-1	12	ASSEARFNTEAF
TRBV7-9	TRBJ1-2	11	ASSLAERYGYT
TRBV13	TRBJ2-2	13	ASTDRGQGTGELF
TRBV18	TRBJ1-2	9	ASSGDRGYT
TRBV4-1	TRBJ2-4	13	ASSQGPGQRGIQY
TRBV2	TRBJ1-3	12	ASSAKLSGNTIY
TRBV20-1	TRBJ1-2	9	SAPWLGGYT
TRBV5-6	TRBJ2-7	12	ASNRQGASYEQY
TRBV29-1	TRBJ1-3	12	SVSGQDSGNTIY
TRBV2	TRBJ2-7	12	ASRPGNPLYEQY
TRBV5-1	TRBJ2-7	11	ASAGPSSYEQY
TRBV6-6	TRBJ1-1	12	ASSGGGKNTEAF
TRBV5-4	TRBJ2-3	13	ASSWQGDSTDTQY
TRBV7-3	TRBJ2-5	12	ASSPTGYRETQY
TRBV5-4	TRBJ1-6	12	ASSSTTVNSPLH
TRBV19	TRBJ1-5	11	ASSYQGIQPQH
TRBV11-1	TRBJ1-1	14	ASRTSGGVRNTEAF